This TCR beta chain was observed in a study of blood T cells in healthy people across ages. PCR was performed a second time for about 7 to 11 cycles using a sample-barcoded 5' primer and a J-beta primer mix. TCRdb reprocessed the 5' RACE reads via MiXCR and lists one record per CDR3 protein. The data contain approximately 800,000 distinct CDR3 sequences, about 26% of them singletons. The V gene's germline CDR1 is MNHNS and CDR2 SASEGT. With V trimmed by 7 bases and J by 7 bases, 7 bases remained unmatched. The CDR3 consists of 14 residues. This sample was shared with a second study, whose subject was T cells of mothers and their children.

The sample was blood. This clonotype originated in a boy aged 10-17 years in good health. V is TRBV6-1 and J is TRBJ2-2, with TRBD1 matching over 9 bases. The DNA of the CDR3 is TGTGCCAGCATCGCGACAGGGGGGATCGGGGAGCTGTTTTTT. Amino acids: CASIATGGIGELFF.